In this sample, the clone carrying this T cell receptor beta chain turned up many times. Its antigen is unknown. No progression to ophthalmopathy during 18 months of follow-up defined stable disease. Out of over 9 ml of fresh peripheral blood came the PBMCs. The data stem from a study of T cells in Graves' hyperthyroidism and ophthalmopathy. Study observations and caveats: Most thyroid clonotypes with frequency above 0.001 were detected in blood.

The junction had 4 bases not matched to a gene; V was cut back by 5 bases and J by 2 bases. The CDR3 is made up of 15 amino acids. Germline-derived CDR1 and CDR2 are LNHDA and SQIVND (reference sequence). RNA transcripts provided the source from which TCR beta CDR3 regions were amplified. HTBI primers were used for first-round RT-PCR of the TCR CDR3. In TCRdb, the multiplex PCR reads were re-called with MiXCR into one record per CDR3 protein. The sample lists around 100,000 distinct CDR3 sequences; over 45% were seen once. Sequenced input: blood. This sequence was found in a man aged 35 to 55 with Graves' hyperthyroidism. The chain employs TRBV19 and TRBJ1-3, with 9 bases fitting TRBD1. The CDR3 nucleotides are TGTGCCAGTAGTCTTCGGACAGGGGCTGGAAACACCATATATTTT. Its translation is CASSLRTGAGNTIYF.